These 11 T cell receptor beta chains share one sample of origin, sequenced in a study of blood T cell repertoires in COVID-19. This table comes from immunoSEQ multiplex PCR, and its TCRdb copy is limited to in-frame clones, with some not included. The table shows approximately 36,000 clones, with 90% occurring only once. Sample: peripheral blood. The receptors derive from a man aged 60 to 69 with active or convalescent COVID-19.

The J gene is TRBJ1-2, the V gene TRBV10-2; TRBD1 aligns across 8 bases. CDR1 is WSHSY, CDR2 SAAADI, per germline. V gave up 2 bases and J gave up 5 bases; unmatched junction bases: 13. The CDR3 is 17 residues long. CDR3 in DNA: TGCGCCAGCAGTGAGCCTCCCCGTTTGGACAGGGCTTATGGCTACACCTTC. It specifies CASSEPPRLDRAYGYTF.

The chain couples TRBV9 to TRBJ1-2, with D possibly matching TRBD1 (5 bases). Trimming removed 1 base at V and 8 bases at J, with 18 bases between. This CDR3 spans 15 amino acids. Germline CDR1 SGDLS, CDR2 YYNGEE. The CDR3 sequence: CASSVSPGPEGGYTF. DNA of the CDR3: TGTGCCAGCAGCGTATCTCCGGGGCCGGAGGGGGGCTACACCTTC.

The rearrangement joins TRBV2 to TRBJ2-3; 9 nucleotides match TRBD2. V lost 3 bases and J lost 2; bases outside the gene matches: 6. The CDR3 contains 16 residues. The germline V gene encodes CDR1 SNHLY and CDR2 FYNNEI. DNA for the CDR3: TGTGCCAGCAGTGATGCGGCTAGCGGGGACACAGATACGCAGTATTTT. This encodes CASSDAASGDTDTQYF.

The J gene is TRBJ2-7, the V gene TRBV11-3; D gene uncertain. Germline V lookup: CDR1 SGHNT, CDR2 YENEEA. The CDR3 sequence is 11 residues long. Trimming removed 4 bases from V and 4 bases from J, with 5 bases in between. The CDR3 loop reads CASSSTYEQYF. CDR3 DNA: TGTGCCAGCAGCTCGACTTACGAGCAGTACTTC.

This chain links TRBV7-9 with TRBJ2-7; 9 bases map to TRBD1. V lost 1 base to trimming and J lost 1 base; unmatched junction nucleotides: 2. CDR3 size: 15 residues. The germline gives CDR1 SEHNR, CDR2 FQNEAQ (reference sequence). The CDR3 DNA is TGTGCCAGCAGCTTAGGACAGGGGGTATCCTACGAGCAGTACTTC. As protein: CASSLGQGVSYEQYF. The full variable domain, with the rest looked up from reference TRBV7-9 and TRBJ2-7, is DTGVSQNPRHKITKRGQNVTFRCDPISEHNRLYWYRQTLGQGPEFLTYFQNEAQLEKSRLLSDRFSAERPKGSFSTLEIQRTEQGDSAMYLCASSLGQGVSYEQYFGPGTRLTVT.

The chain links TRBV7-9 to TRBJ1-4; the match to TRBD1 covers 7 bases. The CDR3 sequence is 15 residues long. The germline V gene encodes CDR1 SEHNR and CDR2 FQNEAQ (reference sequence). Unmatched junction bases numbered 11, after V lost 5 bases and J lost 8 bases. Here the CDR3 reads CASSPGQAKGEKLFF. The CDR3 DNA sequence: TGTGCCAGCAGCCCCGGACAGGCGAAGGGGGAAAAACTGTTTTTT.

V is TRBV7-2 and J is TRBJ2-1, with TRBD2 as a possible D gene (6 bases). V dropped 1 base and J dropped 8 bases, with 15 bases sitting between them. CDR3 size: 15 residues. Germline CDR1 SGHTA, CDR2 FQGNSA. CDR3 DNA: TGTGCCAGCAGCTTAGAAGTCGGGAGTGTGGATGAGCAGTTCTTC. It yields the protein CASSLEVGSVDEQFF.

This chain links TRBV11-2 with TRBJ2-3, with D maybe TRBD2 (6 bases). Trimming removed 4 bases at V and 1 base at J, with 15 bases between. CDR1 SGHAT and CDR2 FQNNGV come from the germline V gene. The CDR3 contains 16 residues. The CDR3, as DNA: TGTGCCAGCAGCTCCGAGTTTAGCGGAGGCACAGATACGCAGTATTTT. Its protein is CASSSEFSGGTDTQYF.

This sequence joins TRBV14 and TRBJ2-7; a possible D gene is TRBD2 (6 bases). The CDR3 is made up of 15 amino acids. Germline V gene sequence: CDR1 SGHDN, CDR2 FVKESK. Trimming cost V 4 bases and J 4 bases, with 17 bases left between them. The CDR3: CASSRRDGKTYEQYF. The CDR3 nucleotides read TGTGCCAGCAGCCGGCGGGACGGGAAGACTTACGAGCAGTACTTC. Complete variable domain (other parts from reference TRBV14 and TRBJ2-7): EAGVTQFPSHSVIEKGQTVTLRCDPISGHDNLYWYRRVMGKEIKFLLHFVKESKQDESGMPNNRFLAERTGGTYSTLKVQPAELEDSGVYFCASSRRDGKTYEQYFGPGTRLTVT.

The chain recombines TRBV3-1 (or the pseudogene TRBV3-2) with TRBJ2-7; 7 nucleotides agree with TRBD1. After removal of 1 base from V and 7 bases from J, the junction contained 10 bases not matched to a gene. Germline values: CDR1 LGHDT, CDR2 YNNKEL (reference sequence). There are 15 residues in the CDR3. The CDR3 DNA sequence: TGTGCCAGCAGCCAAGCCCGGACAGGCCTTAGGGAGCAGTACTTC. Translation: CASSQARTGLREQYF.

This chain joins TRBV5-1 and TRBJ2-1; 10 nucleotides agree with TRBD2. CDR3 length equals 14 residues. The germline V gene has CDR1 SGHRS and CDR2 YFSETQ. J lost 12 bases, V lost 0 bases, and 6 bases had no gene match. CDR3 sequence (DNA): TGCGCCAGCAGCTTGGCCTCTAGCGGGAGTTCGCAGTTCTTC. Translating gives CASSLASSGSSQFF.